The 32 T cell receptor beta chains listed next were all sequenced from one sample in a study of naive and memory T cell subsets. A UMI-containing oligonucleotide was joined by 3' ligation to the TCR cDNA template. Amplification of ligated cDNA took four PCR rounds with SP2 and nested alpha and beta constant primers. TCRdb recomputed calls from the 5' RACE reads with MiXCR, one row per CDR3 protein. This sample yields roughly 48,000 distinct CDR3 sequences, of which approximately 4.5% are seen a single time; around 0.88% belongs to the top ten. The source is a female donor in good health.

The CDR3 nucleotides read TGCAGTGCTAGAGCGAGTAGTTGGCAGCCCCAGCATTTT. This gives the protein CSARASSWQPQHF. This rearrangement joins TRBV20-1 to TRBJ1-5; D remains unclear. The germline V and J ends were trimmed by 1 base and 7 bases, with 11 bases remaining between them. This CDR3 contains 13 residues. Germline loops: CDR1 DFQATT, CDR2 SNEGSKA (reference sequence).

This clonotype was seen many times. CDR3 sequence reads: CASSSDGGGVETQYF. As DNA, the CDR3 is TGTGCCAGCAGTTCCGACGGAGGGGGTGTGGAGACCCAGTACTTC. This chain connects TRBV5-4 to TRBJ2-5; D is perhaps TRBD1 or TRBD2 (6 bases each). Germline V CDR1 and CDR2: SGHNT, YYREEE (reference sequence). The CDR3 contains 15 residues. V dropped 5 bases and J dropped 5 bases, with 19 bases sitting between them.

The sample holds many counts of this clonotype. The chain joins TRBV9 to TRBJ2-3; D gene uncertain. Germline CDR1 is SGDLS and CDR2 is YYNGEE. V dropped 0 bases and J dropped 5 bases, with 13 bases sitting between them. The CDR3 is made up of 15 amino acids. The DNA for the CDR3 is TGTGCCAGCAGCGTAGAAGGTGCAGCCCTAGATACGCAGTATTTT. This gives the protein CASSVEGAALDTQYF.

This clonotype has a count of ten or more. This chain joins TRBV28 and TRBJ2-1; 7 positions agree with TRBD2. CDR1 and CDR2 from the germline V gene are MDHEN and SYDVKM. CDR3 size: 16 residues. V dropped 5 bases and J dropped 7; count of bases not matched to a gene: 14. The DNA of the CDR3 is TGTGCCAGCAGTCTATCGGGGGGAACCCTTTTTAATGAGCAGTTCTTC. Translation: CASSLSGGTLFNEQFF.

The table lists this clonotype with a few counts. The J gene is TRBJ2-7, the V gene TRBV19; a possible D gene is TRBD1 (5 bases). CDR1 LNHDA and CDR2 SQIVND come from the germline V gene (reference sequence). V was pared by 1 base and J by 0 bases, with 7 bases between. CDR3 length: 14 amino acids. CDR3 region: CASSIGQSSYEQYF. CDR3 nucleotide sequence: TGTGCCAGTAGTATAGGACAGAGCTCCTACGAGCAGTACTTC.

This clonotype was seen only a few times. The chain is built from TRBV5-4 and TRBJ2-1; 9 bases match TRBD2. Germline CDR1 SGHNT, CDR2 YYREEE (reference sequence). The length of the CDR3 is 15 residues. V shed 2 bases and J 8 bases; nucleotides not matched to a gene: 8. Here the CDR3 reads CASSLGTSPSYEQFF. In nucleotides, the CDR3 is TGTGCCAGCAGCTTAGGGACTAGCCCCAGCTATGAGCAGTTCTTC.

This clonotype was seen only a few times. The rearrangement links TRBV5-1 to TRBJ2-7, with D possibly TRBD2 on 5 matching bases. CDR3 length equals 13 residues. Trimming stripped 2 bases from V and 2 bases from J, with 8 bases between. Germline V gene lookup returns CDR1 SGHRS and CDR2 YFSETQ. CDR3 bases: TGCGCCAGCAGCTTCGGGATCACCTACGAGCAGTACTTC. Translating gives CASSFGITYEQYF.

The V call is TRBV5-1, the J call TRBJ2-2; perhaps TRBD1 as D (6 bases). The CDR3 runs 13 residues. Germline CDR1 is SGHRS and CDR2 is YFSETQ. V lost 9 bases and J 6 bases, leaving 15 bases between the germline ends. CDR3 residues: CATRTVFAGELFF. The CDR3 DNA reads as TGCGCCACCCGGACAGTCTTTGCCGGGGAGCTGTTTTTT.

In this sample, this clonotype turned up many times. The rearrangement joins TRBV15 to TRBJ2-1; tentatively, D is TRBD2 (6 bases). Germline assignment: CDR1 LNHNV and CDR2 YYDKDF (reference sequence). The CDR3 has 13 residues. Trimming cost V 3 bases and J 9 bases, with 12 bases left between them. CDR3 in amino acids: CATSSGGTGEQFF. Written as DNA, the CDR3 is TGTGCCACCAGCAGTGGCGGGACTGGTGAGCAGTTCTTC.

This clonotype was counted at least ten times. The chain couples TRBV10-1 to TRBJ1-1; D not certain. The CDR3 has 14 amino acids. CDR1 WNHNN and CDR2 SYGVQD come from the germline V gene (reference sequence). Between the trimmed V and J ends, which lost 3 bases and 4 bases, there was a span of 12 bases. The CDR3 loop is CASSEVSHTTEAFF. DNA of the CDR3: TGCGCCAGCAGTGAAGTCTCCCACACCACTGAAGCTTTCTTT.

This clonotype was seen at least ten times. J is TRBJ2-7 and V is TRBV28; D unresolved. The V gene lost 2 bases and the J gene lost 4 bases, with 6 bases spanning the gap. Per the germline V gene, CDR1 is MDHEN and CDR2 is SYDVKM. This CDR3 has 12 amino acids. The CDR3 nucleotides are TGTGCCAGCAGTTTACTGACGTACGAGCAGTACTTC. Its translation is CASSLLTYEQYF.

In this sample, this clonotype turned up many times. The CDR3 sequence is CASSSTPRGMSGETQYF. CDR3 in DNA: TGTGCCAGCAGCTCTACCCCCCGGGGGATGTCTGGAGAGACCCAGTACTTC. The genes are TRBV7-2 and TRBJ2-5, with D perhaps TRBD2 (6 bases). This CDR3 has 17 residues. Germline values: CDR1 SGHTA, CDR2 FQGNSA. V was trimmed by 4 bases and J by 4 bases, leaving 22 bases between them.

The table lists this clonotype with a few counts. The V and J genes are TRBV19 and TRBJ2-1, with a weak D call TRBD2 (6 bases). V shed 7 bases and J shed 10 bases, with 11 bases lying between them. The germline CDR1 and CDR2 sequences are LNHDA and SQIVND (reference sequence). This CDR3 is 11 amino acids long. The DNA of the CDR3 is TGTGCCAGTAAGGGCGGGATCGAGCAGTTCTTC. Its translation is CASKGGIEQFF.

Many counts were recorded for this clonotype. V and J are TRBV28 and TRBJ2-7; no reliable D call. CDR1 MDHEN and CDR2 SYDVKM come from the germline V gene. The CDR3 spans 14 residues. V lost 4 bases to trimming and J lost 3 bases, with 13 bases between them. The CDR3 spells CASSSGPPDYEQYF. CDR3 DNA sequence: TGTGCCAGCAGTTCCGGCCCGCCGGACTACGAGCAGTACTTC.

This clonotype was seen more than once but under ten times. The V and J genes are TRBV14 and TRBJ1-2, with TRBD1 identical over 8 bases. Germline lookup yields CDR1 SGHDN and CDR2 FVKESK. V trimming: 1 base; J trimming: 7 bases; junction bases outside the gene matches: 5. CDR3 length equals 14 residues. CDR3 bases: TGTGCCAGCAGCCAAGGGACAGGGACGAGTGGCTACACCTTC. This codes for CASSQGTGTSGYTF.

The table lists this clonotype with many counts. The rearrangement uses TRBV27 and TRBJ2-2; D possibly matches TRBD1 or TRBD2 (5 bases each). CDR3 length equals 12 residues. Germline V gene data show CDR1 as MNHEY and CDR2 as SMNVEV (reference sequence). Trimming stripped 8 bases from V and 5 bases from J, with 9 bases between. The CDR3 loop is CASGDGTGELFF. CDR3 nucleotide sequence: TGTGCCAGCGGGGACGGGACCGGGGAGCTGTTTTTT.

Many counts were recorded for this clonotype. The CDR3 DNA is TGTGCCAGCAGCTTAGGGGTGAAATCTGGGGCCAACGTCCTGACTTTC. Translating it yields CASSLGVKSGANVLTF. The chain employs TRBV11-1 and TRBJ2-6; unclear D gene. The V gene's germline CDR1 is SGHAT and CDR2 FQDESV (reference sequence). The CDR3 covers 16 residues. Trimming took off 1 base at V and 1 base at J, with 8 bases between the two ends.

This clonotype has at least ten counts. This chain joins TRBV12-3 or TRBV12-4 and TRBJ1-3; D is undetermined. The CDR3 is 14 residues long. Trimming left V 5 bases short and J 4 bases short, with 12 bases between. CDR3 bases: TGTGCCAGCAGTCGACTAGCTTTGGGAAACACCATATATTTT. It encodes CASSRLALGNTIYF.

This clonotype was picked up many times. The gene calls are TRBV27 and TRBJ2-3; D possibly corresponds to TRBD2 (6 bases). Germline V CDR1 and CDR2: MNHEY, SMNVEV (reference sequence). Trimming took off 2 bases at V and 1 base at J, with 10 bases between the two ends. The CDR3 extends over 15 amino acids. CDR3 residues: CASSLHLARTDTQYF. The CDR3 coding sequence is TGTGCCAGCAGTTTACATCTAGCGCGCACAGATACGCAGTATTTT.

In regard to this clonotype: A clone one base away is much larger, so this may be a read error. The rearrangement links TRBV6-5 to TRBJ2-2; 8 bases fit TRBD1. The CDR3 contains 15 residues. The V and J ends lost 7 bases and 6 bases, in that order; junction bases with no gene match: 10. In germline, CDR1 is MNHEY, CDR2 SVGAGI. The CDR3 is CASTDRGLGAGELFF. The DNA of the CDR3 is TGTGCCAGCACAGACAGGGGTCTGGGAGCCGGGGAGCTGTTTTTT.

This clonotype was detected ten times or more. This chain joins TRBV28 and TRBJ2-7; D gene ambiguous. Germline CDR1 and CDR2: MDHEN and SYDVKM. V was clipped by 6 bases and J by 4 bases, with 19 bases between them. CDR3 length: 15 amino acids. The CDR3 here is CASRTSAGAYYEQYF. In DNA form, the CDR3 reads TGTGCCAGCAGGACTTCGGCAGGAGCGTATTACGAGCAGTACTTC.

This clonotype was counted ten times or more. This rearrangement joins TRBV21-1 to TRBJ1-1. TRBV21-1 is described as a pseudogene. The CDR3 totals 12 residues. The CDR3 nucleotides are TGTGCCAGCAGCAAAGGGCAGCTTGAAGCTTTCTTT. This sequence encodes CASSKGQLEAFF.

This clonotype was seen many times. The chain has TRBV7-3 and TRBJ1-1; D not certain. This CDR3 has 13 amino acids. Trimming shortened V by 5 bases and J by 1 base, and 8 bases separated the two germline ends. Germline V gene lookup returns CDR1 SGHTA and CDR2 FQGTGA. Here the CDR3 DNA reads TGTGCCAGCAGCAAAAAAGGGAACACTGAAGCTTTCTTT. Its protein is CASSKKGNTEAFF. The entire variable domain, with the rest obtained from reference TRBV7-3 and TRBJ1-1, is as follows: GAGVSQTPSNKVTEKGKYVELRCDPISGHTALYWYRQSLGQGPEFLIYFQGTGAADDSGLPNDRFFAVRPEGSVSTLKIQRTERGDSAVYLCASSKKGNTEAFFGQGTRLTVV.

Notes on this clonotype: This may be a read error, as it is one base from a much larger clone. V usage is TRBV7-9 and J usage is TRBJ2-7, with unresolved D. The germline V gene has CDR1 SEHNR and CDR2 FQNEAQ (reference sequence). Trimming left V 1 base short and J 1 base short, with 8 bases between. The CDR3 sequence is 14 residues long. Here the CDR3 DNA reads TGTGCCAGCAGCTTAGACGCGGAGTCCTACGAGCAGTACTTC. Protein product: CASSLDAESYEQYF.

In this sample, this clonotype turned up many times. V is TRBV29-1 and J is TRBJ2-1, with 9 positions matching TRBD2. V lost 8 bases, J lost 8 bases, and 7 bases stayed unmatched. The CDR3 loop spans 12 amino acids. Germline values: CDR1 SQVTM, CDR2 ANQGSEA. The CDR3 nucleotides read TGCAGCTCTAGCGGGATTAGGGATGAGCAGTTCTTC. It specifies CSSSGIRDEQFF.

There are many counts of this clonotype. This chain connects TRBV6-1 to TRBJ2-7; D may correspond to TRBD1 or TRBD2 (5 bases each). V was trimmed by 4 bases and J by 2 bases, leaving 9 bases between them. CDR3 size: 13 residues. Germline lookup yields CDR1 MNHNS and CDR2 SASEGT. The CDR3 coding sequence is TGTGCCAGCAGTGTGGTGGGACCCTACGAGCAGTACTTC. Encoded protein: CASSVVGPYEQYF.

This clonotype was detected many times. This chain links TRBV12-5 with TRBJ2-1; no firm D call. CDR1 is LGHNT, CDR2 FRNRAP, per germline. Trimming shortened V by 3 bases and J by 7 bases, and 4 bases separated the two germline ends. The length of the CDR3 is 11 residues. The CDR3 loop reads CASGLVNEQFF. CDR3 DNA: TGTGCTAGTGGTTTAGTTAATGAGCAGTTCTTC.

This clonotype was picked up a small number of times. The J gene is TRBJ2-6, the V gene TRBV28; no reliable D call. Germline V lookup: CDR1 MDHEN, CDR2 SYDVKM. The V and J ends lost 5 bases and 0 bases respectively, with 8 bases between them. CDR3 length equals 15 residues. The DNA for the CDR3 is TGTGCCAGCAGTCCGGATAGCTCTGGGGCCAACGTCCTGACTTTC. Translating gives CASSPDSSGANVLTF. The full variable domain, completed using reference TRBV28 and TRBJ2-6, is DVKVTQSSRYLVKRTGEKVFLECVQDMDHENMFWYRQDPGLGLRLIYFSYDVKMKEKGDIPEGYSVSREKKERFSLILESASTNQTSMYLCASSPDSSGANVLTFGAGSRLTVL.

This clonotype has ten or more counts. V gene TRBV3-1 combines with J gene TRBJ2-2; 12 nucleotides match TRBD2. The germline gives CDR1 LGHDT, CDR2 YNNKEL (reference sequence). The CDR3 length is 16 residues. J was trimmed by 2 bases and V by 3 bases; bases with no gene match: 1. The CDR3 region has the DNA TGTGCCAGCAGCCAGACTAGCGGGAGTAACACCGGGGAGCTGTTTTTT. Protein sequence: CASSQTSGSNTGELFF.

This clonotype was picked up many times. The chain is built from TRBV6-6 and TRBJ2-1; the D gene could be TRBD1 or TRBD2 (6 bases each). The germline CDR1 and CDR2 sequences are MNHNY and SVGAGI (reference sequence). V shed 5 bases and J shed 7 bases, with 21 bases lying between them. There are 16 residues in the CDR3. CDR3 amino acids: CASSASLSGGGNEQFF. The CDR3 DNA reads as TGTGCCAGCAGTGCTAGCCTTAGCGGAGGGGGGAATGAGCAGTTCTTC.

At least ten counts were recorded for this clonotype. The V call is TRBV20-1, the J call TRBJ2-7, with a possible D match to TRBD2 (6 bases). Trimming took 6 bases from V and 0 from J, leaving 12 bases between them. Germline V gene sequence: CDR1 DFQATT, CDR2 SNEGSKA (reference sequence). This CDR3 comprises 13 residues. DNA for the CDR3: TGCAGTGCGCCCCCCGGGAGCTCCTACGAGCAGTACTTC. Translating it yields CSAPPGSSYEQYF.

This clonotype came up many times. The gene calls are TRBV7-9 and TRBJ2-5; no clear D. Trimming removed 5 bases at V and 1 base at J, with 14 bases between. The CDR3 spans 15 residues. Germline V CDR1 and CDR2: SEHNR, FQNEAQ (reference sequence). The CDR3 spells CASSLRPKLQETQYF. The CDR3 DNA sequence: TGTGCCAGCAGCCTTCGGCCGAAACTCCAAGAGACCCAGTACTTC.